The rows below give T cell receptor beta chains drawn from one sample of a study of regulatory T cells. Produced via immunoSEQ multiplex PCR; TCRdb's table is partial and in-frame only. The sample contains about 17,000 clones, 92% of which appear only once. Sequenced: CD8+ T cells sorted from blood. These receptors were taken from a person under 30 with CD3G deficiency. Both conserved end residues are part of each CDR3. The D gene is left open where the match is weak. Clone size is not always given. Where it is, it says once, few, many or a class for expanded clones.

D gene: TRBD1
J gene: TRBJ1-1
clone size: once
V gene: TRBV9
CDR3 protein: CASSPNRGTEAFF
CDR3 DNA: TGTGCCAGCAGCCCTAACAGGGGAACTGAAGCTTTCTTT

D gene: TRBD2
J gene: TRBJ2-1
clone size: once
V gene: TRBV7-6
CDR3 protein: CASSFGGSSYNEQFF
CDR3 DNA: TGTGCCAGCAGCTTCGGGGGGAGCTCCTACAATGAGCAGTTCTTC

D gene: TRBD1
J gene: TRBJ2-5
clone size: NA
V gene: TRBV2
CDR3 protein: CARTGDIQETQYF
CDR3 DNA: TGTGCTAGGACAGGGGACATCCAAGAGACCCAGTACTTC

D gene: NA
J gene: TRBJ2-7
clone size: NA
V gene: TRBV4-1
CDR3 protein: CASSLRQASSYEQYF
CDR3 DNA: TGCGCCAGCAGCCTGCGGCAGGCTAGCTCCTACGAGCAGTACTTC

D gene: NA
J gene: TRBJ2-7
clone size: NA
V gene: TRBV11-2
CDR3 protein: CASSRPGLSYEQYF
CDR3 DNA: TGTGCCAGCAGCCGTCCGGGACTCTCCTACGAGCAGTACTTC

D gene: TRBD2
J gene: TRBJ2-1
clone size: NA
V gene: TRBV5-8
CDR3 protein: CASNSRRGFYNEQFF
CDR3 DNA: TGTGCCAGCAATTCCAGGCGGGGGTTCTACAATGAGCAGTTCTTC

D gene: NA
J gene: TRBJ1-1
clone size: NA
V gene: TRBV7-9
CDR3 protein: CASSLKAGNTEAFF
CDR3 DNA: TGTGCCAGCAGCCTAAAGGCAGGGAACACTGAAGCTTTCTTT

D gene: NA
J gene: TRBJ2-4
clone size: NA
V gene: TRBV6-1
CDR3 protein: CASQGSLIQYF
CDR3 DNA: TGTGCCAGCCAGGGTTCTCTAATTCAGTACTTC

D gene: NA
J gene: TRBJ2-5
clone size: NA
V gene: TRBV9
CDR3 protein: CASSVGSSNQETQYF
CDR3 DNA: TGTGCCAGCAGCGTAGGTAGCAGTAATCAAGAGACCCAGTACTTC

D gene: TRBD2
J gene: TRBJ2-3
clone size: NA
V gene: TRBV30
CDR3 protein: CAWGQRGWGADTQYF
CDR3 DNA: TGTGCCTGGGGCCAGCGGGGCTGGGGCGCAGATACGCAGTATTTT

D gene: NA
J gene: TRBJ1-1
clone size: NA
V gene: TRBV7-9
CDR3 protein: CASSLGVTEAFF
CDR3 DNA: TGTGCCAGCAGCTTAGGGGTTACTGAAGCTTTCTTT

D gene: NA
J gene: TRBJ1-1
clone size: NA
V gene: TRBV4-1
CDR3 protein: CASSQGSGTEAFF
CDR3 DNA: TGCGCCAGCAGCCAAGGCTCAGGAACTGAAGCTTTCTTT

D gene: NA
J gene: TRBJ1-5
clone size: NA
V gene: TRBV27
CDR3 protein: CASSLGNNQPQHF
CDR3 DNA: TGTGCCAGCAGTTTGGGCAACAATCAGCCCCAGCATTTT

D gene: NA
J gene: TRBJ2-5
clone size: few
V gene: TRBV11-2
CDR3 protein: CASSLGTEWESTQYF
CDR3 DNA: TGTGCCAGCAGCTTAGGGACAGAATGGGAATCGACCCAGTACTTC

D gene: NA
J gene: TRBJ2-2
clone size: NA
V gene: TRBV28
CDR3 protein: CASTPQGGLNTGELFF
CDR3 DNA: TGTGCCAGCACACCCCAGGGGGGACTCAACACCGGGGAGCTGTTTTTT

D gene: NA
J gene: TRBJ2-3
clone size: NA
V gene: TRBV5-1
CDR3 protein: CASSYGTPYSTDTQYF
CDR3 DNA: TGCGCCAGCAGCTACGGGACTCCATATAGCACAGATACGCAGTATTTT

D gene: TRBD2
J gene: TRBJ2-3
clone size: NA
V gene: TRBV7-6
CDR3 protein: CASSWGLETDTQYF
CDR3 DNA: TGTGCCAGCAGCTGGGGACTAGAAACAGATACGCAGTATTTT

D gene: NA
J gene: TRBJ1-2
clone size: NA
V gene: TRBV4-1
CDR3 protein: CASSQEPRAYYGYTF
CDR3 DNA: TGCGCCAGCAGCCAAGAGCCCAGGGCGTACTATGGCTACACCTTC

D gene: NA
J gene: TRBJ1-1
clone size: NA
V gene: TRBV6-1
CDR3 protein: CASRSRQENTEAFF
CDR3 DNA: TGTGCCAGCAGGTCCCGACAGGAGAACACTGAAGCTTTCTTT

D gene: TRBD1
J gene: TRBJ1-2
clone size: NA
V gene: TRBV9
CDR3 protein: CASSYDREISNYGYTF
CDR3 DNA: TGTGCCAGCAGCTACGACAGGGAGATCTCTAACTATGGCTACACCTTC

D gene: TRBD2
J gene: TRBJ2-7
clone size: NA
V gene: TRBV28
CDR3 protein: CASSFRGGVSEQYF
CDR3 DNA: TGTGCCAGCAGTTTCCGGGGGGGAGTGTCCGAGCAGTACTTC

D gene: NA
J gene: TRBJ1-2
clone size: NA
V gene: TRBV7-8
CDR3 protein: CASSLAGLHYGYTF
CDR3 DNA: TGTGCCAGCAGCTTGGCAGGGCTTCACTATGGCTACACCTTC

D gene: TRBD1
J gene: TRBJ2-7
clone size: NA
V gene: TRBV30
CDR3 protein: CAWSRQGINEQYF
CDR3 DNA: TGTGCCTGGAGTAGACAGGGGATCAACGAGCAGTACTTC

D gene: NA
J gene: TRBJ1-5
clone size: NA
V gene: TRBV6-6
CDR3 protein: CASSLNSNQPQHF
CDR3 DNA: TGTGCCAGCAGTTTGAATAGCAATCAGCCCCAGCATTTT

D gene: NA
J gene: TRBJ1-1
clone size: NA
V gene: TRBV5-6
CDR3 protein: CASSPAGPNTEAFF
CDR3 DNA: TGTGCCAGCAGCCCTGCCGGGCCGAACACTGAAGCTTTCTTT

D gene: NA
J gene: TRBJ1-1
clone size: once
V gene: TRBV18
CDR3 protein: CATSGEWNTEAFF
CDR3 DNA: TGTGCCACCTCGGGGGAATGGAACACTGAAGCTTTCTTT

D gene: NA
J gene: TRBJ2-5
clone size: NA
V gene: TRBV10-2
CDR3 protein: CASTNMDAQETQYF
CDR3 DNA: TGCGCCAGCACCAACATGGACGCCCAAGAGACCCAGTACTTC

D gene: TRBD1
J gene: TRBJ1-1
clone size: NA
V gene: TRBV27
CDR3 protein: CASSQGTGGEAFF
CDR3 DNA: TGTGCCAGCAGTCAAGGGACAGGTGGGGAAGCTTTCTTT

D gene: NA
J gene: TRBJ1-5
clone size: NA
V gene: TRBV6-1
CDR3 protein: CASTPGRYSNQPQHF
CDR3 DNA: TGTGCCAGCACACCCGGACGGTATAGCAATCAGCCCCAGCATTTT

D gene: NA
J gene: TRBJ1-2
clone size: NA
V gene: TRBV7-9
CDR3 protein: CASSPNMGYTF
CDR3 DNA: TGTGCCAGCAGCCCCAACATGGGCTACACCTTC

D gene: NA
J gene: TRBJ2-2
clone size: NA
V gene: TRBV11-3
CDR3 protein: CASTYGTGELFF
CDR3 DNA: TGTGCCAGCACTTATGGCACCGGGGAGCTGTTTTTT

D gene: NA
J gene: TRBJ2-7
clone size: NA
V gene: TRBV7-9
CDR3 protein: CASSLAGRGYEQYF
CDR3 DNA: TGTGCCAGCAGCTTAGCGGGCAGGGGCTACGAGCAGTACTTC

D gene: NA
J gene: TRBJ2-7
clone size: once
V gene: TRBV7-9
CDR3 protein: CASSLNNYEQYF
CDR3 DNA: TGTGCCAGCAGCTTAAATAACTACGAGCAGTACTTC

D gene: TRBD2
J gene: TRBJ2-1
clone size: NA
V gene: TRBV5-8
CDR3 protein: CASSLKAGGNNEQFF
CDR3 DNA: TGTGCCAGCAGCTTGAAAGCGGGGGGTAACAATGAGCAGTTCTTC

D gene: TRBD2
J gene: TRBJ2-3
clone size: NA
V gene: TRBV9
CDR3 protein: CASSGASGGDRGTDTQYF
CDR3 DNA: TGTGCCAGCAGCGGGGCTAGCGGGGGGGACCGAGGCACAGATACGCAGTATTTT

D gene: NA
J gene: TRBJ2-3
clone size: NA
V gene: TRBV2
CDR3 protein: CASSESQHTDTQYF
CDR3 DNA: TGTGCCAGCAGTGAGTCACAGCACACAGATACGCAGTATTTT

D gene: TRBD1
J gene: TRBJ2-1
clone size: NA
V gene: TRBV19
CDR3 protein: CASSSDRAPYNEQFF
CDR3 DNA: TGTGCCAGTAGTAGCGACAGGGCACCCTACAATGAGCAGTTCTTC

D gene: NA
J gene: TRBJ2-2
clone size: NA
V gene: TRBV28
CDR3 protein: CASSFSASKGDTGELFF
CDR3 DNA: TGTGCCAGCAGTTTTTCCGCATCAAAGGGGGACACCGGGGAGCTGTTTTTT

D gene: NA
J gene: TRBJ2-7
clone size: once
V gene: TRBV5-6
CDR3 protein: CASSLGGPIDYEQYF
CDR3 DNA: TGTGCCAGCAGCTTGGGGGGACCTATTGACTACGAGCAGTACTTC

D gene: NA
J gene: TRBJ2-7
clone size: NA
V gene: TRBV11-2
CDR3 protein: CASSQGVEQYF
CDR3 DNA: TGTGCCAGCAGCCAAGGGGTTGAGCAGTACTTC

D gene: TRBD2
J gene: TRBJ2-2
clone size: NA
V gene: TRBV7-9
CDR3 protein: CASSPSAGGTGELFF
CDR3 DNA: TGTGCCAGCAGCCCGTCTGCGGGAGGGACCGGGGAGCTGTTTTTT

D gene: NA
J gene: TRBJ1-2
clone size: few
V gene: TRBV10-3
CDR3 protein: CAISESEDKGYTF
CDR3 DNA: TGTGCCATCAGTGAGTCCGAGGATAAAGGCTACACCTTC

D gene: NA
J gene: TRBJ1-4
clone size: NA
V gene: TRBV9
CDR3 protein: CASSVDTRNEKLFF
CDR3 DNA: TGTGCCAGCAGCGTAGACACCAGAAATGAAAAACTGTTTTTT

D gene: TRBD1
J gene: TRBJ2-7
clone size: NA
V gene: TRBV9
CDR3 protein: CASSARDRGLSEQYF
CDR3 DNA: TGTGCCAGCAGCGCCCGGGACAGGGGATTATCCGAGCAGTACTTC

D gene: TRBD1
J gene: TRBJ2-5
clone size: NA
V gene: TRBV7-8
CDR3 protein: CASSSPGQTLQETQYF
CDR3 DNA: TGTGCCAGCAGCAGTCCGGGACAGACACTTCAAGAGACCCAGTACTTC

D gene: NA
J gene: TRBJ2-5
clone size: NA
V gene: TRBV7-9
CDR3 protein: CASSKGVHSQETQYF
CDR3 DNA: TGTGCCAGCAGCAAAGGGGTACATTCACAAGAGACCCAGTACTTC

D gene: NA
J gene: TRBJ1-4
clone size: NA
V gene: TRBV30
CDR3 protein: CAWTRGDEKLFF
CDR3 DNA: TGTGCCTGGACCAGAGGGGATGAAAAACTGTTTTTT

D gene: NA
J gene: TRBJ1-2
clone size: NA
V gene: TRBV18
CDR3 protein: CASSRQTGNYGYTF
CDR3 DNA: TGTGCCAGCTCACGCCAAACAGGGAACTATGGCTACACCTTC

D gene: NA
J gene: TRBJ1-5
clone size: NA
V gene: TRBV9
CDR3 protein: CASSEWDSNQPQHF
CDR3 DNA: TGTGCCAGCAGCGAGTGGGATAGCAATCAGCCCCAGCATTTT

D gene: TRBD2
J gene: TRBJ2-3
clone size: NA
V gene: TRBV28
CDR3 protein: CASSLGTSGTDTQYF
CDR3 DNA: TGTGCCAGCAGTTTAGGGACTAGCGGCACAGATACGCAGTATTTT

D gene: NA
J gene: TRBJ2-2
clone size: NA
V gene: TRBV9
CDR3 protein: CASSVEPRRGPNTGELFF
CDR3 DNA: TGTGCCAGCAGCGTAGAGCCCCGACGAGGACCGAACACCGGGGAGCTGTTTTTT

D gene: TRBD1
J gene: TRBJ2-5
clone size: NA
V gene: TRBV7-8
CDR3 protein: CASSLGQGGGTQYF
CDR3 DNA: TGTGCCAGCAGCTTAGGACAGGGGGGAGGGACCCAGTACTTC

D gene: TRBD1
J gene: TRBJ1-4
clone size: NA
V gene: TRBV7-9
CDR3 protein: CASSPDRGREFF
CDR3 DNA: TGTGCCAGCAGCCCGGACAGGGGGAGAGAGTTTTTT

D gene: TRBD2
J gene: TRBJ2-3
clone size: NA
V gene: TRBV9
CDR3 protein: CASSPGGGTTDTQYF
CDR3 DNA: TGTGCCAGCAGCCCCGGGGGGGGCACCACAGATACGCAGTATTTT

D gene: NA
J gene: TRBJ2-5
clone size: NA
V gene: TRBV29-1
CDR3 protein: CSVPRRRGGETQYF
CDR3 DNA: TGCAGCGTCCCCCGGCGCAGGGGTGGGGAGACCCAGTACTTC